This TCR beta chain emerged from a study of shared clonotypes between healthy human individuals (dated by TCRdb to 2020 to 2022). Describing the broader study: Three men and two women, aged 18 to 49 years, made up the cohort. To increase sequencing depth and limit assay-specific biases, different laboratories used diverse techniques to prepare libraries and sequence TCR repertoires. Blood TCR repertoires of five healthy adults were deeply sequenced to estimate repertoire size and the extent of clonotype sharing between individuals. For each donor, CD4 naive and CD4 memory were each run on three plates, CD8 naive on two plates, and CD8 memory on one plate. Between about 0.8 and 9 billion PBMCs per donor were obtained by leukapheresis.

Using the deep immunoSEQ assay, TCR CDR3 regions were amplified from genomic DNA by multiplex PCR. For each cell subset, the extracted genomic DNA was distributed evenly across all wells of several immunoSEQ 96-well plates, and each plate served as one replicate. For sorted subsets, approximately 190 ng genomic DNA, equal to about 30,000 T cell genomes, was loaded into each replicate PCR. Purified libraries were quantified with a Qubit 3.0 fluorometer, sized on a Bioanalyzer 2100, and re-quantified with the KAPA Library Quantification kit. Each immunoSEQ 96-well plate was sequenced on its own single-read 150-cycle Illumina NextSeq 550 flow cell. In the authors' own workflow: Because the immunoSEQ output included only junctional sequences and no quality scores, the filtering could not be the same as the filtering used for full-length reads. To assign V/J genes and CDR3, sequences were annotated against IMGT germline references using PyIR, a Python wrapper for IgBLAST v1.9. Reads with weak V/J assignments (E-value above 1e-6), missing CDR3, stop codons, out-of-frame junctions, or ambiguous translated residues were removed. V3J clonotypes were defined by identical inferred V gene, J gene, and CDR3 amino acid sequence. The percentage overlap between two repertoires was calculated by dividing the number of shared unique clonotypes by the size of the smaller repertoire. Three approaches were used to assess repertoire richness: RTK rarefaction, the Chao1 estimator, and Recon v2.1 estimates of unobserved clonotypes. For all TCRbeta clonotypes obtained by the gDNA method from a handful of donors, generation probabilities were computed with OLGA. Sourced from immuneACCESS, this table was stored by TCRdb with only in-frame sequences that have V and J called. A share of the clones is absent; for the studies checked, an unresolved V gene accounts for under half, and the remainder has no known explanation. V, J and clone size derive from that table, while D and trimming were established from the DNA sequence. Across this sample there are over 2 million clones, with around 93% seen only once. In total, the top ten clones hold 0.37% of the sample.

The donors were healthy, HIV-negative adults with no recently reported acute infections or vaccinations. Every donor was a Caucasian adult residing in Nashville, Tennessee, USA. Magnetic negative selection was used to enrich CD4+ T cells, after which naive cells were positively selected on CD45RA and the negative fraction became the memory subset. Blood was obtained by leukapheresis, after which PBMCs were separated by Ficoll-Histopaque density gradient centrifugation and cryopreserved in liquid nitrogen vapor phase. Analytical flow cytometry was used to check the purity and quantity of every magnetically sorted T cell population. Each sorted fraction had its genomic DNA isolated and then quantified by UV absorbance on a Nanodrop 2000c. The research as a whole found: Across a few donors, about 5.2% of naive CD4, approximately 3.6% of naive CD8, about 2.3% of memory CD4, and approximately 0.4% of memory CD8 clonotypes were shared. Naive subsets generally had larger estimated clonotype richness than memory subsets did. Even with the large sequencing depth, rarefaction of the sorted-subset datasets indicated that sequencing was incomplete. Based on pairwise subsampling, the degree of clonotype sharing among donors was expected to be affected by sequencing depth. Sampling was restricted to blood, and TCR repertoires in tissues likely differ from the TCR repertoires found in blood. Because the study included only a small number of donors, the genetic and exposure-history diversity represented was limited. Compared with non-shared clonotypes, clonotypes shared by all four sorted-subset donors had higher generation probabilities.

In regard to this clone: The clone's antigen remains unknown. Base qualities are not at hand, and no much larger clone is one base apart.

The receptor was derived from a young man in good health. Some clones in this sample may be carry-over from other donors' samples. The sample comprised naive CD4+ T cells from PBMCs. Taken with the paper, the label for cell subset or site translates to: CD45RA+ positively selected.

CDR3 protein: CSVRNRDSSYEQYF. The DNA is TGCAGCGTTAGGAACCGGGACTCCTCCTACGAGCAGTACTTC. This receptor chain uses TRBV29-1 and TRBJ2-7, with a tentative D gene TRBD2 over 6 matching bases. The CDR3, cysteine through phenylalanine, is 14 amino acids long. Only the CDR3 DNA is retained, 42 bases long and in frame from the first base. From a lookup of the germline V gene, CDR1 and CDR2 are SQVTM and ANQGSEA. V lost 5 bases and J lost 0 bases; the stretch between them is 14 bases long.